These 14 T cell receptor beta chains were all obtained from the same sample, sequenced in a study of T-cell memory formation after mild COVID-19. Using its own MiXCR run on the 5' RACE reads, TCRdb lists one record per CDR3 protein. Altogether approximately 400,000 distinct CDR3 sequences are present, approximately 25% being singletons, with the ten largest covering about 8.7%. Material: PBMCs or a T cell subset sorted from them (not recorded which). All receptors derive from an adult woman who had mild COVID-19 (a few samples of this study predate the infection). Cell type and time point are not known.

The chain employs TRBV9 and TRBJ2-1, with 10 bases lining up with TRBD2. Germline V gene lookup returns CDR1 SGDLS and CDR2 YYNGEE. The CDR3 sequence is 20 residues long. V lost 0 bases, J lost 0 bases, and 12 bases stayed unmatched. CDR3 residues: CASSVAVLAGVPSSYNEQFF. The CDR3 DNA reads as TGTGCCAGCAGCGTAGCGGTCCTAGCGGGAGTTCCTAGCTCCTACAATGAGCAGTTCTTC.

The CDR3 nucleotides read TGTGCCAGCAGCCAAGATTTGGGGACCGTGAACACTGAAGCTTTCTTT. It encodes CASSQDLGTVNTEAFF. The J gene is TRBJ1-1, the V gene TRBV14; TRBD1 might be the D (5 bases). V was cut by 0 bases and J by 0 bases, with 11 bases left in between. CDR3 length: 16 residues. Germline CDR1 is SGHDN and CDR2 is FVKESK.

This clonotype occurred a few times. The chain combines TRBV24-1 with TRBJ2-2; D is undetermined. In germline, CDR1 is KGHDR, CDR2 SFDVKD. CDR3 length: 15 residues. V was pared by 4 bases and J by 5 bases, with 13 bases between. The CDR3 loop reads CATSEGPQLTGELFF. CDR3 bases: TGTGCCACCAGTGAGGGTCCGCAGCTTACCGGGGAGCTGTTTTTT.

This chain links TRBV7-9 with TRBJ2-1, with 8 bases matching TRBD2. The germline V gene encodes CDR1 SEHNR and CDR2 FQNEAQ (reference sequence). The V and J ends lost 10 bases and 5 bases, in that order; junction bases with no gene match: 7. This CDR3 region has 13 residues. The CDR3, as DNA: TGTGCCACCCGACTAGCGACCCACAATGAGCAGTTCTTC. Its translation: CATRLATHNEQFF.

The chain couples TRBV6-5 to TRBJ1-4, with D perhaps TRBD1 (5 bases). Germline V gene data show CDR1 as MNHEY and CDR2 as SVGAGI. Deletions cut 1 base from V and 12 bases from J, with 12 bases between. The CDR3 sequence is 13 residues long. The CDR3 loop reads CASSYWAGKELFF. The CDR3 coding sequence is TGTGCCAGCAGTTACTGGGCAGGGAAGGAACTGTTTTTT.

Only a few counts were recorded for this clonotype. The chain is built from TRBV29-1 and TRBJ2-3, with D perhaps TRBD1 (5 bases). There are 13 residues in the CDR3. V was trimmed by 2 bases and J by 6 bases, leaving 12 bases between them. Germline V lookup: CDR1 SQVTM, CDR2 ANQGSEA. CDR3 protein: CSVERRKGDTQYF. DNA for the CDR3: TGCAGCGTTGAAAGGCGAAAGGGGGATACGCAGTATTTT.

The rearrangement uses TRBV6-5 and TRBJ2-5; 9 bases align to TRBD1. This CDR3 comprises 14 residues. Germline V gene lookup returns CDR1 MNHEY and CDR2 SVGAGI. Trimming removed 8 bases from V and 1 base from J; junction bases left unmatched: 5. CDR3 region: CASGGTGFQETQYF. The CDR3 nucleotides are TGTGCCAGCGGGGGGACAGGGTTCCAAGAGACCCAGTACTTC.

The rearrangement joins TRBV7-6 to TRBJ1-2; 7 bases are shared with TRBD1. Germline CDR1 is SGHVS and CDR2 is FNYEAQ. CDR3 length equals 15 residues. With 1 base clipped from V and 3 bases from J, the junction kept 5 bases outside the gene matches. The CDR3 loop reads CASSLDRGRDYGYTF. The DNA for the CDR3 is TGTGCCAGCAGCTTAGACAGGGGTCGGGACTATGGCTACACCTTC.

V and J are TRBV7-9 and TRBJ2-5; maybe TRBD1 (6 bases). Germline CDR1 and CDR2: SEHNR and FQNEAQ (reference sequence). The CDR3 consists of 15 residues. V was shortened by 5 bases and J by 5 bases, with 18 bases between the two germline ends. CDR3 protein: CASSHTSRGGETQYF. The CDR3 DNA is TGTGCCAGCAGCCACACATCACGAGGGGGTGAGACCCAGTACTTC.

This chain connects TRBV5-1 to TRBJ2-5; the D is unclear. The germline V and J ends were trimmed by 4 bases and 0 bases, with 13 bases remaining between them. CDR3 length: 15 amino acids. Looked up from germline, CDR1 is SGHRS and CDR2 is YFSETQ. CDR3 in amino acids: CASSPGTVYQETQYF. In DNA, the CDR3 is TGCGCCAGCAGCCCAGGCACAGTGTACCAAGAGACCCAGTACTTC.

The chain joins TRBV4-1 to TRBJ2-3; 9 nucleotides agree with TRBD1. Germline-derived CDR1 and CDR2 are MGHRA and YSYEKL. This CDR3 region has 16 residues. J gave up 3 bases and V 4 bases, and 8 bases lay outside the gene matches. Here the CDR3 reads CASSPLGTGSTDTQYF. In nucleotides, the CDR3 is TGCGCCAGCAGCCCTCTTGGGACAGGGAGTACAGATACGCAGTATTTT.

This clonotype has only a few counts. The chain recombines TRBV5-1 with TRBJ2-5, with D tentatively TRBD2 (6 bases). With 0 bases removed from V and 1 base from J, the gap between germline ends came to 13 bases. The CDR3 is 16 amino acids. CDR1 is SGHRS and CDR2 is YFSETQ in the germline V gene. The CDR3 loop is CASSLAGVGGQETQYF. CDR3 DNA: TGCGCCAGCAGCTTGGCCGGCGTCGGGGGCCAAGAGACCCAGTACTTC.

This clonotype was picked up a small number of times. The chain uses TRBV4-3 and TRBJ2-2; D may be TRBD2 (6 bases). Trimming removed 0 bases at V and 2 bases at J, with 13 bases between. The CDR3 consists of 17 residues. From germline, CDR1 is LGHNA and CDR2 YSLEER. CDR3 sequence (DNA): TGCGCCAGCAGCCAAGACCCTGCGGGATCCAACACCGGGGAGCTGTTTTTT. The encoded protein is CASSQDPAGSNTGELFF.

This clonotype was seen more than once but under ten times. The chain combines TRBV7-9 with TRBJ2-1; either TRBD1 or TRBD2 may fit D (6 bases each). CDR3 length equals 14 residues. Trimming pared 3 bases from V and 8 bases from J, leaving 14 bases between. Germline-derived CDR1 and CDR2 are SEHNR and FQNEAQ (reference sequence). The CDR3 protein is CASSFQGGFDEQFF. The DNA for the CDR3 is TGTGCCAGCAGCTTCCAAGGGGGGTTCGATGAGCAGTTCTTC.